These 13 T cell receptor beta chains were sequenced from one sample in a study of blood T cell repertoires in COVID-19. Assay used: immunoSEQ multiplex PCR; TCRdb lists only in-frame clones, some missing. The table shows 200,000 to 250,000 clones, with roughly nine tenths occurring only once. The specimen sequenced was peripheral blood. These receptors were obtained from a man aged 60 to 75 who had recovered from COVID-19.

The chain joins TRBV3-1 (or the pseudogene TRBV3-2) to TRBJ1-2; 8 bases line up with TRBD1. The CDR3 covers 13 residues. Germline-derived CDR1 and CDR2 are LGHDT and YNNKEL (reference sequence). V was pared by 3 bases and J by 8 bases, with 5 bases of the junction left unmatched. CDR3 sequence: CASSHSTGDGYTF. In DNA, the CDR3 is TGTGCCAGCAGCCATTCGACAGGGGACGGCTACACCTTC.

The chain links TRBV19 to TRBJ2-1; weak D call: TRBD1 (7 bases). The CDR3 contains 17 residues. From germline, CDR1 is LNHDA and CDR2 SQIVND (reference sequence). Trimming took off 3 bases at V and 5 bases at J, with 20 bases between the two ends. The CDR3 loop reads CASSMFRAGGLDNEQFF. CDR3 in DNA: TGTGCCAGTAGTATGTTCAGGGCAGGGGGGTTGGACAATGAGCAGTTCTTC.

The V call is TRBV18, the J call TRBJ2-7; D is possibly TRBD2 (6 bases). The CDR3 is 16 residues long. Germline V gene sequence: CDR1 KGHSH, CDR2 LQKENI. Trimming took 3 bases from V and 0 from J, leaving 15 bases between them. The CDR3 sequence: CASSPSGTVSSYEQYF. The DNA for the CDR3 is TGTGCCAGCTCACCCTCCGGGACTGTGAGCTCCTACGAGCAGTACTTC.

The V call is TRBV5-5, the J call TRBJ2-1; D may be TRBD2 (6 bases). The V gene lost 4 bases and the J gene lost 3 bases, with 8 bases spanning the gap. This CDR3 contains 13 residues. CDR1 is SGHKS and CDR2 is YYEKEE in the germline V gene (reference sequence). The CDR3 loop is CASSAGLYNEQFF. The DNA of the CDR3 is TGTGCCAGCAGCGCGGGACTCTACAATGAGCAGTTCTTC. Looking up the rest from reference TRBV5-5 and TRBJ2-1 gives the full variable domain: DAGVTQSPTHLIKTRGQQVTLRCSPISGHKSVSWYQQVLGQGPQFIFQYYEKEERGRGNFPDRFSARQFPNYSSELNVNALLLGDSALYLCASSAGLYNEQFFGPGTRLTVL.

The rearrangement links TRBV5-1 to TRBJ2-1, with 9 bases fitting TRBD2. Germline V gives CDR1 SGHRS, CDR2 YFSETQ. V dropped 0 bases and J dropped 8; count of bases not matched to a gene: 12. CDR3 length equals 17 residues. In DNA, the CDR3 is TGCGCCAGCAGCTTGGGATCAACTAGCGGGTTTCCCCATGAGCAGTTCTTC. It specifies CASSLGSTSGFPHEQFF.

The sample holds a few counts of this clone. This chain joins TRBV2 and TRBJ1-2, with 9 bases lining up with TRBD1. V lost 6 bases to trimming and J lost 3 bases; unmatched junction nucleotides: 11. This CDR3 has 16 residues. Germline V gene lookup returns CDR1 SNHLY and CDR2 FYNNEI. The CDR3 sequence is CASSTTGGRVHYGYTF. The CDR3 DNA follows: TGTGCCAGCAGCACGACAGGGGGAAGAGTTCACTATGGCTACACCTTC.

The chain has TRBV6-2 or TRBV6-3 and TRBJ2-5; TRBD1 matches at 8 bases. Germline-derived CDR1 and CDR2 are MNHEY and SVGEGT. The CDR3 runs 13 residues. Trimming cost V 5 bases and J 5 bases; bases outside gene matches: 4. CDR3 in DNA: TGTGCCAGCAGTCGGGACAGGAGTGAGACCCAGTACTTC. It encodes CASSRDRSETQYF.

The J gene is TRBJ1-1, the V gene TRBV6-1; no clear D gene. CDR3 length equals 18 residues. The germline V and J ends were trimmed by 1 base and 0 bases, with 18 bases remaining between them. Germline V gene lookup returns CDR1 MNHNS and CDR2 SASEGT. The CDR3 is CASSEGIKRVGMNTEAFF. CDR3 in DNA: TGTGCCAGCAGTGAAGGTATTAAGAGGGTTGGGATGAACACTGAAGCTTTCTTT.

The chain couples TRBV21-1 to TRBJ2-7; the table's D call of TRBD2 was not tested on the DNA. TRBV21-1 is labeled a pseudogene. The CDR3 totals 12 residues. CDR3 coding DNA: TGTGCCAGCAGCAAAGGTACCTACGAGCAGTACTTC. Residues: CASSKGTYEQYF.

This clone was seen a single time. J is TRBJ2-7 and V is TRBV5-6; 7 bases line up with TRBD1. V was pared by 4 bases and J by 3 bases, with 13 bases of the junction left unmatched. Germline CDR1 reads SGHDT; CDR2 reads YYEEEE. The length of the CDR3 is 16 residues. CDR3 sequence (DNA): TGTGCCAGCAGCACAACGGGACAGACTATCAACTACGAGCAGTACTTC. Its translation is CASSTTGQTINYEQYF.

V is TRBV9 and J is TRBJ2-3, with TRBD2 as a possible D gene (5 bases). The CDR3 sequence is 15 residues long. V was shortened by 0 bases and J by 4 bases, with 12 bases between the two germline ends. Germline-derived CDR1 and CDR2 are SGDLS and YYNGEE. CDR3 residues: CASSVATRDSDTQYF. CDR3 nucleotide sequence: TGTGCCAGCAGCGTAGCTACTAGGGATTCAGATACGCAGTATTTT.

This clone is a singleton in its sample. The CDR3 DNA reads TGTGCCAGTGGACCGGGACAGGGCTTCAATGAGCAGTTCTTC. It encodes CASGPGQGFNEQFF. The gene calls are TRBV19 and TRBJ2-1; 9 bases fit TRBD1. With V trimmed by 8 bases and J by 6 bases, 8 bases remained unmatched. From germline, CDR1 is LNHDA and CDR2 SQIVND (reference sequence). CDR3 length equals 14 residues.

V is TRBV5-1 and J is TRBJ2-3; D is ambiguous. Deletions cut 0 bases from V and 0 bases from J, with 5 bases between. This CDR3 spans 14 amino acids. Germline CDR1 SGHRS, CDR2 YFSETQ. This chain's CDR3 is CASSLGASTDTQYF. DNA of the CDR3: TGCGCCAGCAGCTTGGGAGCTAGCACAGATACGCAGTATTTT. The full variable domain, rest sourced from reference TRBV5-1 and TRBJ2-3, is KAGVTQTPRYLIKTRGQQVTLSCSPISGHRSVSWYQQTPGQGLQFLFEYFSETQRNKGNFPGRFSGRQFSNSRSEMNVSTLELGDSALYLCASSLGASTDTQYFGPGTRLTVL.